Each of the 4 T cell receptor beta chains below was sequenced from the same sample in a study of PD-1 blockade in classical Hodgkin lymphoma. Sequencing used immunoSEQ multiplex PCR; TCRdb keeps in-frame clones, though not all of them. The table has under 30,000 clones, roughly 70% seen once; the top ten hold about 16%. Each patient relapsed following autologous stem cell transplantation, and prior brentuximab vedotin exposure differed. The sequencing here drew on peripheral blood mononuclear cells (PBMCs), taken before the second cycle of nivolumab. These receptors were taken from a human donor with classical Hodgkin lymphoma.

This clone was seen a handful of times. The chain employs TRBV5-1 and TRBJ1-2, with a tentative D call TRBD1 (5 bases). Germline V lookup: CDR1 SGHRS, CDR2 YFSETQ. The CDR3 totals 14 residues. The V gene lost 4 bases and the J gene lost 4 bases, with 14 bases spanning the gap. The CDR3 region is CASSRTGDSYGYTF. As DNA, the CDR3 is TGCGCCAGCAGCCGGACGGGGGATAGCTATGGCTACACCTTC.

This chain joins TRBV15 and TRBJ2-5; D might be TRBD1 or TRBD2, each matching 5 bases. The CDR3 has 16 amino acids. V was shortened by 1 base and J by 5 bases, with 17 bases between the two germline ends. The V gene's germline CDR1 is LNHNV and CDR2 YYDKDF (reference sequence). The DNA of the CDR3 is TGTGCCACCAGCAGAGGTAGCGTGGGACGCGGGGAGACCCAGTACTTC. Translated: CATSRGSVGRGETQYF.

The chain has TRBV28 and TRBJ1-2; a possible D gene is TRBD1 (5 bases). The V end lost 2 bases, the J end lost 7 bases, and 11 bases lay between the germline ends. The CDR3 extends over 13 amino acids. Germline CDR1 reads MDHEN; CDR2 reads SYDVKM. The CDR3 DNA follows: TGTGCCAGCAGTTTAACCCCGGGGGGTGGCTACACCTTC. It yields the protein CASSLTPGGGYTF.

This sequence joins TRBV7-9 and TRBJ1-6, with 9 bases aligning to TRBD1. The germline V gene encodes CDR1 SEHNR and CDR2 FQNEAQ (reference sequence). The junction had 8 bases not matched to a gene; V was cut back by 5 bases and J by 9 bases. The CDR3 spans 15 residues. This CDR3 is CASSLPGQGPSPLHF. In DNA, the CDR3 is TGTGCCAGCAGCCTACCGGGACAGGGCCCTTCACCCCTCCACTTT.